The 21 T cell receptor beta chains given below trace back to one sample, sequenced in a study of Graves' ophthalmopathy and Graves' hyperthyroidism. TCR beta CDR3 regions were amplified from RNA transcripts. RT-PCR in the first round used HTBI primers; a second-round multiplex PCR followed. TCRdb called the multiplex PCR reads again in MiXCR, with one record for every CDR3 protein. The sample lists more than 1,000,000 distinct CDR3 sequences, about 38% seen once, with 11% in the top ten. The sequenced sample was peripheral blood or thyroid tissue (not recorded which). Receptor source: an adult man with Graves' hyperthyroidism.

This clonotype has at least ten counts. The CDR3 loop is CAIAGTGNQPQHF. The CDR3 coding sequence is TGTGCCATCGCAGGGACGGGCAATCAGCCCCAGCATTTT. The chain recombines TRBV19 with TRBJ1-5; a possible D gene is TRBD1 (5 bases). V was trimmed by 10 bases and J by 2 bases, leaving 12 bases between them. The CDR3 consists of 13 residues. Germline V CDR1 and CDR2: LNHDA, SQIVND (reference sequence).

At least ten counts were recorded for this clonotype. The genes are TRBV7-6 and TRBJ2-2; D call uncertain. V lost 1 base and J 4 bases, leaving 10 bases between the germline ends. Germline-derived CDR1 and CDR2 are SGHVS and FNYEAQ. The CDR3 runs 15 residues. CDR3 loop: CASSLGAGSTGELFF. DNA of the CDR3: TGTGCCAGCAGCTTAGGGGCAGGTAGCACCGGGGAGCTGTTTTTT.

The table lists this clonotype with a few counts. This CDR3 reads CSASRTGASTGELFF. The CDR3 coding sequence is TGCAGTGCTTCTCGGACAGGGGCCTCTACCGGGGAGCTGTTTTTT. The chain has TRBV20-1 and TRBJ2-2, with 9 bases identical to TRBD1. The germline V gene encodes CDR1 DFQATT and CDR2 SNEGSKA (reference sequence). After removal of 5 bases from V and 5 bases from J, the junction contained 9 bases not matched to a gene. The CDR3 runs to 15 residues.

This clonotype was recorded at least ten times. This chain links TRBV10-3 with TRBJ2-7; no reliable D call. CDR1 is ENHRY and CDR2 is SYGVKD in the germline V gene. Trimming took 2 bases from V and 3 from J, leaving 11 bases between them. The CDR3 sequence is 14 residues long. The CDR3 protein is CAISEPSARYEQYF. The CDR3 DNA reads TGTGCCATCAGTGAGCCCAGCGCTCGCTACGAGCAGTACTTC.

This clonotype was observed a few times. This chain connects TRBV7-6 to TRBJ2-7; the match to TRBD1 covers 9 bases. This CDR3 has 16 residues. Germline lookup yields CDR1 SGHVS and CDR2 FNYEAQ. V shed 4 bases and J 4 bases; nucleotides not matched to a gene: 11. The chain's CDR3 is CASSSRYRDRAYEQYF. As DNA, the CDR3 is TGTGCCAGCAGCTCGCGGTACCGGGACAGGGCTTACGAGCAGTACTTC. The full variable domain, with the rest looked up from reference TRBV7-6 and TRBJ2-7, is GAGVSQSPRYKVTKRGQDVALRCDPISGHVSLYWYRQALGQGPEFLTYFNYEAQQDKSGLPNDRFSAERPEGSISTLTIQRTEQRDSAMYRCASSSRYRDRAYEQYFGPGTRLTVT.

The gene calls are TRBV7-3 and TRBJ2-7, with D perhaps assigned TRBD1 or TRBD2 (5 bases each). CDR1 SGHTA and CDR2 FQGTGA come from the germline V gene. The CDR3 extends over 11 amino acids. Trimming cost V 6 bases and J 12 bases, with 15 bases left between them. The chain's CDR3 is CASSPTGPLYF. The CDR3 coding sequence is TGTGCCAGCAGTCCCACGGGACCACTGTACTTC.

The chain recombines TRBV9 with TRBJ2-5; D uncertain. The CDR3 contains 14 residues. The V and J ends lost 3 bases and 4 bases respectively, with 13 bases between them. Germline-derived CDR1 and CDR2 are SGDLS and YYNGEE. The CDR3 DNA is TGTGCCAGCAGCGGGCTGCGTCTAGTAGAGACCCAGTACTTC. Translating it yields CASSGLRLVETQYF.

Many counts were recorded for this clonotype. The chain combines TRBV4-3 with TRBJ1-6; D call uncertain. The CDR3 has 14 amino acids. V was cut by 0 bases and J by 7 bases, with 7 bases left in between. Germline V gene lookup returns CDR1 LGHNA and CDR2 YSLEER. The CDR3 region is CASSQESRNSPLHF. In DNA form, the CDR3 reads TGCGCCAGCAGCCAAGAATCTAGAAATTCACCCCTCCACTTT.

This clonotype was counted a few times. V gene TRBV5-6 combines with J gene TRBJ2-5; D may correspond to TRBD1 or TRBD2 (7 bases each). Germline V CDR1 and CDR2: SGHDT, YYEEEE. V was trimmed by 4 bases and J by 4 bases, leaving 17 bases between them. This CDR3 has 15 amino acids. CDR3: CASSTRGRGVETQYF. The DNA for the CDR3 is TGTGCCAGCAGCACCAGGGGGAGGGGCGTAGAGACCCAGTACTTC.

The V call is TRBV7-6, the J call TRBJ2-5, with D unresolved. This CDR3 contains 15 residues. Germline values: CDR1 SGHVS, CDR2 FNYEAQ. The V gene lost 4 bases and the J gene lost 1 base, with 13 bases spanning the gap. As DNA, the CDR3 is TGTGCCAGCAGCTCAACAGCGCAGGCCCAAGAGACCCAGTACTTC. Protein product: CASSSTAQAQETQYF.

This clonotype showed up just a few times. Since a much larger clone is just one base distant, this may be a read error. V and J are TRBV29-1 and TRBJ1-2; D is undetermined. V was trimmed by 7 bases and J by 6 bases, leaving 15 bases between them. Germline V gene lookup returns CDR1 SQVTM and CDR2 ANQGSEA. The CDR3 extends over 12 amino acids. In DNA, the CDR3 is TGCAGCGGTGTGAGTACGGACCATGGCTACACCTTC. Protein sequence: CSGVSTDHGYTF. Drawing the rest from reference TRBV29-1 and TRBJ1-2, the complete variable domain is SAVISQKPSRDICQRGTSLTIQCQVDSQVTMMFWYRQQPGQSLTLIATANQGSEATYESGFVIDKFPISRPNLTFSTLTVSNMSPEDSSIYLCSGVSTDHGYTFGSGTRLTVV.

V is TRBV25-1 and J is TRBJ2-3; tentative D call: TRBD2 (5 bases). The germline V gene encodes CDR1 MGHDK and CDR2 SYGVNS. CDR3 length equals 21 residues. Trimming stripped 1 base from V and 3 bases from J, with 29 bases between. This CDR3 reads CASSELGDTRRSTRTTDTQYF. The CDR3 DNA follows: TGTGCCAGCAGTGAATTAGGAGACACTAGGCGCAGCACTCGAACTACAGATACGCAGTATTTT.

This clonotype showed up many times. This sequence joins TRBV12-3 or TRBV12-4 and TRBJ1-2, with a possible D match to TRBD1 (6 bases). V lost 2 bases and J lost 4, with 11 bases in between. This CDR3 contains 14 residues. CDR3 sequence: CASSLRRGPYGYTF. The CDR3 nucleotides read TGTGCCAGCAGTTTACGCAGGGGCCCCTATGGCTACACCTTC.

This clonotype was recorded at least ten times. The chain carries TRBV9 and TRBJ2-7; D is possibly TRBD2 (6 bases). The CDR3 runs 15 residues. CDR1 SGDLS and CDR2 YYNGEE come from the germline V gene. Trimming removed 0 bases from V and 2 bases from J, with 12 bases in between. DNA of the CDR3: TGTGCCAGCAGCGTAGGGGGCGGGAACGCCTACGAGCAGTACTTC. Translated: CASSVGGGNAYEQYF.

In the case of this clonotype: This may be a read error: a much more frequent sequence differs by one nucleotide. The chain uses TRBV2 and TRBJ2-5; a weak D match, TRBD2 (5 bases). V lost 7 bases, J lost 9 bases, and 18 bases lay in between. CDR3 length equals 13 residues. CDR1 and CDR2 from the germline V gene are SNHLY and FYNNEI. As DNA, the CDR3 is TGTGCCAGCACCCGTGCATGGTCGGAGGCCCAGTACTTC. Protein sequence: CASTRAWSEAQYF.

The gene calls are TRBV9 and TRBJ2-7, with no clear D. This CDR3 has 16 amino acids. V was shortened by 4 bases and J by 3 bases, with 20 bases between the two germline ends. Per the germline V gene, CDR1 is SGDLS and CDR2 is YYNGEE. The CDR3, as DNA: TGTGCCAGCAGCCAAGGGCCACTCACTCGGCGCTACGAGCAGTACTTC. It translates to CASSQGPLTRRYEQYF.

J is TRBJ2-5 and V is TRBV10-3; possible D gene TRBD2, 5 bases. The CDR3 sequence is 17 residues long. The V end lost 4 bases, the J end lost 9 bases, and 27 bases lay between the germline ends. Germline lookup yields CDR1 ENHRY and CDR2 SYGVKD. The CDR3 bases are TGTGCCATCAGTGCCGCCCCGGGCGTTTCTAGCAATCAGCCCCAGTACTTC. Encoded protein: CAISAAPGVSSNQPQYF.

This clonotype was detected a few times. The rearrangement joins TRBV19 to TRBJ1-1, with D maybe TRBD1 (6 bases). V lost 9 bases to trimming and J lost 7 bases, with 18 bases between them. Germline CDR1 reads LNHDA; CDR2 reads SQIVND (reference sequence). The CDR3 runs to 13 residues. CDR3 in DNA: TGTGCCAGCCAGCCAACAGGGTTTCGTGAAGCTTTCTTT. Its protein is CASQPTGFREAFF.

The chain is built from TRBV7-2 and TRBJ1-2; TRBD1 agrees at 12 bases. CDR3 length equals 16 residues. Germline V gene sequence: CDR1 SGHTA, CDR2 FQGNSA. Trimming removed 6 bases from V and 7 bases from J; junction bases left unmatched: 12. CDR3 region: CASRPGTGGGSGGYTF. The CDR3 nucleotides read TGTGCCAGCAGACCCGGGACAGGGGGCGGATCGGGTGGCTACACCTTC. The variable domain in full, completed from reference TRBV7-2 and TRBJ1-2, reads GAGVSQSPSNKVTEKGKDVELRCDPISGHTALYWYRQSLGQGLEFLIYFQGNSAPDKSGLPSDRFSAERTGGSVSTLTIQRTQQEDSAVYLCASRPGTGGGSGGYTFGSGTRLTVV.

This clonotype appeared a few times. V and J are TRBV11-2 and TRBJ2-5; 7 nucleotides line up with TRBD1. The CDR3 covers 15 residues. Germline values: CDR1 SGHAT, CDR2 FQNNGV. Unmatched junction bases numbered 11, after V lost 5 bases and J lost 5 bases. The CDR3 here is CASSVEDRELETQYF. The DNA for the CDR3 is TGTGCCAGCAGCGTGGAAGACAGGGAATTGGAGACCCAGTACTTC.

This clonotype came up a few times. The V call is TRBV5-5, the J call TRBJ1-1; TRBD1 might be the D (5 bases). Trimming pared 9 bases from V and 1 base from J, leaving 28 bases between. The CDR3 covers 18 residues. In germline, CDR1 is SGHKS, CDR2 YYEKEE (reference sequence). The CDR3, as DNA: TGTGCCACATCACCACTGAAGGCGGCAGGGAGGCGGAACACTGAAGCTTTCTTT. Amino acids: CATSPLKAAGRRNTEAFF.